These T cell receptor beta chains were read from a single sample in a study of OX40 agonist ivuxolimab in advanced cancers. TCRdb's copy holds only in-frame clones and misses some; the assay was immunoSEQ multiplex PCR. The profile shows approximately 76,000 clones, over 75% of them singletons. Source: CD4+ or CD8+ T cells sorted from blood, taken in a trial of the OX40 agonist ivuxolimab. The source is an adult with an advanced solid tumor such as melanoma, head and neck, liver or kidney cancer. The conserved cysteine and the conserved F or W are not part of the CDR3 here. Clone size, where shown, is once, few, many, or a class for clones that have expanded.

ASSSNWDSYEQY,-,TRBV7-8
ASSVYRVGTEAF,-,TRBV6-5
AISMAQGQSTEAF,-,TRBV10-3
AWSTQGTGSLSNQPQH,-,TRBV30
ASSPTGSSYNEQF,-,TRBV5-1
ASSPGGGGRYEQY,-,TRBV5-1
ASLQGYEQY,once,TRBV12-5
ASAGQGLSNQPQH,few,TRBV2
ASSPTGANYGYT,once,TRBV6-5
ASSLSRGATLQDAF,-,TRBV7-8
ASSFREGVDQPQH,-,TRBV7-8
ASSEDTLNQPQH,-,TRBV6-1
ASRTDTWGPGEQF,once,TRBV5-1
ASSEPGQGGRTEAF,-,TRBV25-1
ASSFYGEKLF,-,TRBV7-2
ASSLGAGTEAF,-,TRBV4-3
ASSLGGPITEAF,-,TRBV7-2
SVALTSGVETQY,-,TRBV29-1
ASSVRVRGTEAF,few,TRBV7-2
ASSLVPEYGYT,once,TRBV5-6
ASSLGTSGGTDTQY,-,TRBV5-1
ASFWGAGETQY,-,TRBV2